These 20 T cell receptor beta chains came from one sample sequenced in a study of cytomegalovirus exposure and HLA in healthy donors. The study ran its PCR with 60 Vbeta and 13 Jbeta primers. Using immunoSEQ multiplex PCR, the repertoire was profiled, and TCRdb retains in-frame clones only, with some absent. The sample shows fewer than 120,000 clones, over 65% of them seen only once. The sample was PBMCs. These TCRs come from a man aged 25-45 years in good health and CMV-seropositive.

V gene TRBV11-3 combines with J gene TRBJ2-2, with D perhaps matching TRBD2 (7 bases). Germline V gives CDR1 SGHNT, CDR2 YENEEA. CDR3 length: 15 residues. Trimming pared 1 base from V and 3 bases from J, leaving 9 bases between. CDR3 nucleotides: TGTGCCAGCAGCTTAGGAGGGGGGGACACCGGGGAGCTGTTTTTT. Encoded protein: CASSLGGGDTGELFF.

The gene calls are TRBV19 and TRBJ1-2; 7 bases align to TRBD1. The CDR3 consists of 13 residues. CDR1 is LNHDA, CDR2 SQIVND, per germline (reference sequence). V trimming: 5 bases; J trimming: 8 bases; junction bases outside the gene matches: 8. The CDR3 nucleotides are TGTGCCAGTAGTTCCCCGGACAGGCGCGGCTACACCTTC. Translated: CASSSPDRRGYTF.

This clone was counted a single time. The V and J genes are TRBV9 and TRBJ2-1; TRBD2 matches 9 bases. V shed 4 bases, J shed 0 bases, and the junction held 5 bases outside the gene matches. The CDR3 extends over 16 amino acids. Germline V CDR1 and CDR2: SGDLS, YYNGEE. As DNA, the CDR3 is TGTGCCAGCAGCTCGGCTAGCGGGGACTCCTACAATGAGCAGTTCTTC. Its translation: CASSSASGDSYNEQFF.

V usage is TRBV27 and J usage is TRBJ2-1, with D perhaps matching TRBD2 (7 bases). Germline lookup yields CDR1 MNHEY and CDR2 SMNVEV (reference sequence). The CDR3 runs to 16 residues. The V and J ends lost 3 bases and 6 bases respectively, with 18 bases between them. The CDR3 DNA reads TGTGCCAGCAGTTTTGTTCGAGGGGGGGCGCGCAATGAGCAGTTCTTC. Translating it yields CASSFVRGGARNEQFF.

This clone was counted once. The gene calls are TRBV5-6 and TRBJ2-3, with 7 positions matching TRBD1. CDR3 length: 14 amino acids. V gave up 4 bases and J gave up 1 base; unmatched junction bases: 3. The germline CDR1 and CDR2 sequences are SGHDT and YYEEEE. CDR3 coding DNA: TGTGCCAGCAGCCCCGACAGGGGCACAGATACGCAGTATTTT. Protein product: CASSPDRGTDTQYF.

This chain links TRBV4-1 with TRBJ2-1; 7 bases fit TRBD1. The CDR3 spans 13 residues. Trimming removed 3 bases from V and 10 bases from J; junction bases left unmatched: 6. The germline CDR1 and CDR2 sequences are MGHRA and YSYEKL. The CDR3: CASSQNRGREQFF. The CDR3 DNA sequence: TGCGCCAGCAGCCAGAACAGGGGACGGGAGCAGTTCTTC.

V gene TRBV6-5 combines with J gene TRBJ2-3; maybe TRBD2 (5 bases). The CDR3 length is 12 residues. CDR1 is MNHEY, CDR2 SVGAGI, per germline. Trimming shortened V by 6 bases and J by 6 bases, and 10 bases separated the two germline ends. The chain's CDR3 is CASSSGGDTQYF. The CDR3, as DNA: TGTGCCAGCAGCTCGGGCGGGGATACGCAGTATTTT.

The V call is TRBV5-4, the J call TRBJ2-3, with 8 bases fitting TRBD2. This CDR3 region has 15 residues. The ends lost 4 bases at V and 7 bases at J; junction bases unmatched: 11. The germline V gene has CDR1 SGHNT and CDR2 YYREEE (reference sequence). As DNA, the CDR3 is TGTGCCAGCAGCCCGGCGGGGGGCCCCCGACATACGCAGTATTTT. Protein product: CASSPAGGPRHTQYF.

This clone has only one observation. The chain joins TRBV4-3 to TRBJ1-2; D unclear. The CDR3 extends over 15 amino acids. Germline V gene lookup returns CDR1 LGHNA and CDR2 YSLEER. V lost 0 bases, J lost 3 bases, and 11 bases lay in between. Here the CDR3 DNA reads TGCGCCAGCAGCCAAGACGCCGGAGCGGACTATGGCTACACCTTC. This codes for CASSQDAGADYGYTF.

The chain combines TRBV4-2 with TRBJ2-3, with D possibly matching TRBD2 (6 bases). Trimming stripped 0 bases from V and 3 bases from J, with 19 bases between. This CDR3 contains 18 residues. The germline gives CDR1 LGHNA, CDR2 YNFKEQ. CDR3 bases: TGTGCCAGCAGCCAAGAGCTCCCGGCGGGGCTATCTACAGATACGCAGTATTTT. Its protein product is CASSQELPAGLSTDTQYF.

The chain uses TRBV7-3 and TRBJ2-3; D is possibly TRBD2 (5 bases). The length of the CDR3 is 15 residues. V was shortened by 2 bases and J by 5 bases, with 14 bases between the two germline ends. Germline V lookup: CDR1 SGHTA, CDR2 FQGTGA. The CDR3 bases are TGTGCCAGCAGCTTATCGGTCGGAGAGGGAGATACGCAGTATTTT. Translated: CASSLSVGEGDTQYF.

CDR3 coding DNA: TGTGCCAGCAGCTTCACCTACAATGAGCAGTTCTTC. This gives the protein CASSFTYNEQFF. The genes are TRBV7-9 and TRBJ2-1; D not resolved. Germline V gene sequence: CDR1 SEHNR, CDR2 FQNEAQ (reference sequence). The V end was cut by 3 bases, the J end by 2 bases, with 2 bases between. The CDR3 consists of 12 residues.

This chain uses TRBV30 with TRBJ2-3; TRBD1 aligns across 8 bases. V shed 3 bases, J shed 8 bases, and the junction held 4 bases outside the gene matches. The CDR3 is made up of 12 amino acids. The germline V gene encodes CDR1 GTSNPN and CDR2 SVGIG (reference sequence). In DNA, the CDR3 is TGTGCCTGGAGACAGGGGGAGAGTACGCAGTATTTT. This gives the protein CAWRQGESTQYF.

This clone was seen once. The rearrangement joins TRBV28 to TRBJ2-7, with no clear D. The germline V and J ends were trimmed by 5 bases and 2 bases, with 10 bases remaining between them. CDR3 length: 13 residues. CDR1 MDHEN and CDR2 SYDVKM come from the germline V gene. This CDR3 reads CASSMGLAYEQYF. Here the CDR3 DNA reads TGTGCCAGCAGTATGGGCCTTGCCTACGAGCAGTACTTC.

This chain joins TRBV7-2 and TRBJ1-2; D gene unclear. Per the germline V gene, CDR1 is SGHTA and CDR2 is FQGNSA. V dropped 3 bases and J dropped 4 bases, with 9 bases sitting between them. The CDR3 totals 13 residues. The CDR3 DNA reads TGTGCCAGCAGCTTGGGAGTCGTCTATGGCTACACCTTC. Its protein product is CASSLGVVYGYTF. Together with reference TRBV7-2 and TRBJ1-2, the CDR3 gives the full variable domain: GAGVSQSPSNKVTEKGKDVELRCDPISGHTALYWYRQSLGQGLEFLIYFQGNSAPDKSGLPSDRFSAERTGGSVSTLTIQRTQQEDSAVYLCASSLGVVYGYTFGSGTRLTVV.

This clone was detected a few times. This chain connects TRBV9 to TRBJ2-1; a weak D match, TRBD2 (5 bases). The V and J ends lost 3 bases and 6 bases respectively, with 10 bases between them. CDR1 SGDLS and CDR2 YYNGEE come from the germline V gene. The CDR3 has 13 amino acids. CDR3 region: CASSGRGANEQFF. The CDR3 DNA is TGTGCCAGCAGCGGACGGGGAGCCAATGAGCAGTTCTTC.

The chain's CDR3 is CASGGGYGYTF. The CDR3, as DNA: TGTGCCAGCGGGGGGGGCTATGGCTACACCTTC. V gene TRBV7-2 combines with J gene TRBJ1-2; maybe TRBD1 (5 bases). V dropped 8 bases and J dropped 4 bases, with 8 bases sitting between them. The germline gives CDR1 SGHTA, CDR2 FQGNSA. CDR3 length: 11 amino acids. The entire variable domain, with the rest obtained from reference TRBV7-2 and TRBJ1-2, is as follows: GAGVSQSPSNKVTEKGKDVELRCDPISGHTALYWYRQSLGQGLEFLIYFQGNSAPDKSGLPSDRFSAERTGGSVSTLTIQRTQQEDSAVYLCASGGGYGYTFGSGTRLTVV.

The gene calls are TRBV11-2 and TRBJ2-7, with D perhaps matching TRBD1 (6 bases). The germline CDR1 and CDR2 sequences are SGHAT and FQNNGV. The CDR3 extends over 13 amino acids. V lost 9 bases and J lost 1, with 13 bases in between. The CDR3: CASRTAPSYEQYF. DNA of the CDR3: TGTGCCAGTAGGACAGCTCCATCCTACGAGCAGTACTTC.

The CDR3 coding sequence is TGTGCCATCAGTGACGTGGGACAGGTTACAGATACGCAGTATTTT. Protein product: CAISDVGQVTDTQYF. The rearrangement joins TRBV10-3 to TRBJ2-3, with 8 bases fitting TRBD1. The CDR3 spans 15 residues. The junction had 5 bases not matched to a gene; V was cut back by 3 bases and J by 3 bases. Germline lookup yields CDR1 ENHRY and CDR2 SYGVKD.

V usage is TRBV19 and J usage is TRBJ1-2, with 8 bases lining up with TRBD1. J lost 0 bases, V lost 6 bases, and 3 bases had no gene match. The CDR3 is made up of 14 amino acids. CDR1 is LNHDA, CDR2 SQIVND, per germline (reference sequence). The CDR3 nucleotides are TGTGCCAGTAGGACGGGACAGGCTAACTATGGCTACACCTTC. Its protein product is CASRTGQANYGYTF.